This TCR beta chain was sequenced during a study of shared clonotypes between healthy human individuals. CD8 cells regarded as naive lacked CD45RO, were positively chosen for CCR7, and omitted terminally differentiated effector memory CD45RA+ cells. Healthy and HIV-negative, the adult donors had no recent acute infections or vaccinations. The CDR3 runs to 15 residues. Germline loops: CDR1 SEHNR, CDR2 FQNEAQ (reference sequence). Between the trimmed V and J ends, which lost 7 bases and 0 bases, there was a span of 13 bases. Deep-level settings were used for running the assay. Method: immunoSEQ multiplex PCR; TCRdb's copy keeps in-frame clones and lacks some. Here the sample spans 2 million to 2.5 million clones, approximately 95% being singletons.

This TCR was recovered from a man between 18 and 35 years old in good health. The chain has TRBV7-9 and TRBJ2-1; D is ambiguous. The sequenced sample consisted of naive CD8+ T cells sorted from blood. This CDR3 reads CASIPSASSYNEQFF. Here the CDR3 DNA reads TGTGCCAGCATCCCCTCAGCGAGCTCCTACAATGAGCAGTTCTTC.